These 10 T cell receptor beta chains share one sample of origin, sequenced in a study of shared clonotypes between healthy human individuals. Using immunoSEQ multiplex PCR, the repertoire was profiled, and TCRdb retains in-frame clones only, with some absent. The table records 2 million or so clones, 95% of them present only once. Sequencing was performed on naive CD4+ T cells sorted from blood. Sample subset: CD45RA+ positively selected. The receptors were gathered from a man in his late teens or twenties in good health.

The rearrangement links TRBV19 to TRBJ2-1, with 7 nucleotides matching TRBD2. CDR1 LNHDA and CDR2 SQIVND come from the germline V gene (reference sequence). CDR3 size: 16 residues. Losses at the gene ends were 6 bases for V and 2 bases for J; bases not matched to a gene: 10. This chain's CDR3 is CASSRWVAGPYNEQFF. CDR3 nucleotide sequence: TGTGCCAGTAGCCGATGGGTAGCGGGCCCCTACAATGAGCAGTTCTTC. The full variable domain, with the rest looked up from reference TRBV19 and TRBJ2-1, is DGGITQSPKYLFRKEGQNVTLSCEQNLNHDAMYWYRQDPGQGLRLIYYSQIVNDFQKGDIAEGYSVSREKKESFPLTVTSAQKNPTAFYLCASSRWVAGPYNEQFFGPGTRLTVL.

The V call is TRBV28, the J call TRBJ1-1; TRBD1 agrees at 10 bases. The V and J ends lost 9 bases and 5 bases, in that order; junction bases with no gene match: 12. CDR1 and CDR2 from the germline V gene are MDHEN and SYDVKM. This CDR3 spans 15 amino acids. The CDR3 DNA reads as TGTGCCAGTGCCGGACCTCCGGGACAGGGGACTGAAGCTTTCTTT. Translated, it gives CASAGPPGQGTEAFF.

The chain recombines TRBV5-4 with TRBJ2-7, with D uncertain. Per the germline V gene, CDR1 is SGHNT and CDR2 is YYREEE (reference sequence). The CDR3 totals 16 residues. V lost 0 bases and J 7 bases, leaving 20 bases between the germline ends. Here the CDR3 DNA reads TGTGCCAGCAGCTTGGGATCCTCCCTCGGTTCTACGGAGCAGTACTTC. This gives the protein CASSLGSSLGSTEQYF.

V usage is TRBV29-1 and J usage is TRBJ2-7, with D maybe TRBD2 (6 bases). The V and J ends lost 6 bases and 8 bases respectively, with 14 bases between them. The CDR3 loop spans 11 amino acids. Germline-derived CDR1 and CDR2 are SQVTM and ANQGSEA. The CDR3 reads CSVQAGGKQYF. CDR3 nucleotides: TGCAGCGTCCAGGCCGGAGGGAAGCAGTACTTC.

The rearrangement joins TRBV11-2 to TRBJ2-5; 7 bases agree with TRBD2. Germline loops: CDR1 SGHAT, CDR2 FQNNGV. The CDR3 totals 13 residues. V shed 3 bases and J 4 bases; nucleotides not matched to a gene: 2. The CDR3 here is CASSFGGVETQYF. The CDR3 bases are TGTGCCAGCAGCTTTGGGGGGGTAGAGACCCAGTACTTC.

The J gene is TRBJ1-2, the V gene TRBV29-1; D may be TRBD1 (5 bases). V lost 2 bases and J lost 2, with 6 bases in between. Germline values: CDR1 SQVTM, CDR2 ANQGSEA. This CDR3 contains 12 residues. CDR3 nucleotide sequence: TGCAGCGTTGAACGGGACAACTATGGCTACACCTTC. Encoded protein: CSVERDNYGYTF.

The rearrangement links TRBV19 to TRBJ1-5, with unresolved D. Trimming cost V 7 bases and J 0 bases, with 10 bases left between them. CDR1 is LNHDA and CDR2 is SQIVND in the germline V gene (reference sequence). The CDR3 extends over 14 amino acids. CDR3 residues: CASKKEYSNQPQHF. The CDR3 nucleotides read TGTGCCAGTAAGAAGGAATATAGCAATCAGCCCCAGCATTTT.

The V and J genes are TRBV27 and TRBJ1-6; no clear D gene. The length of the CDR3 is 12 residues. Germline CDR1 reads MNHEY; CDR2 reads SMNVEV (reference sequence). The V and J ends lost 3 bases and 10 bases respectively, with 7 bases between them. The CDR3: CASSFQWSPLHF. CDR3 in DNA: TGTGCCAGCAGTTTCCAGTGGTCACCCCTCCACTTT.

The rearrangement uses TRBV5-5 and TRBJ2-7; 9 bases fit TRBD1. Germline trimming cut 0 bases from V and 4 bases from J; bases unmatched to any gene: 5. Germline CDR1 is SGHKS and CDR2 is YYEKEE (reference sequence). This CDR3 has 15 amino acids. The CDR3 region has the DNA TGTGCCAGCAGCTTGGCAACAGGGGGCATTTACGAGCAGTACTTC. This encodes CASSLATGGIYEQYF.

The V call is TRBV7-9, the J call TRBJ1-1, with a weak D call TRBD1 (5 bases). The V end was cut by 2 bases, the J end by 1 base, with 11 bases between. CDR3 length equals 15 residues. CDR1 is SEHNR, CDR2 FQNEAQ, per germline (reference sequence). In nucleotides, the CDR3 is TGTGCCAGCAGCTTAAGGTCGCAGGGGAACACTGAAGCTTTCTTT. Translation: CASSLRSQGNTEAFF. The whole variable domain, filled in from reference TRBV7-9 and TRBJ1-1, reads DTGVSQNPRHKITKRGQNVTFRCDPISEHNRLYWYRQTLGQGPEFLTYFQNEAQLEKSRLLSDRFSAERPKGSFSTLEIQRTEQGDSAMYLCASSLRSQGNTEAFFGQGTRLTVV.